This paragraph reports one T cell receptor beta chain. This clonotype turned up a few times. The target of this receptor is not known. No base qualities exist here, and no much larger clone lies one base off it. The method was 5' RACE. The data were produced on an Illumina HiSeq 2500. The second PCR ran for roughly 7 to 11 cycles and used a J-beta primer mix along with a sample-barcoded 5' primer. Each TCR beta cDNA molecule received a unique molecular identifier from a template-switch 5' adaptor carrying 12 random nucleotides. Each sample yielded at least 2.5 million CDR3-containing paired-end reads. First-strand cDNA was synthesized from all RNA with the Mint cDNA synthesis kit, primed by a TRBC-specific oligonucleotide. Following uracil-DNA glycosylase treatment, a first 18-cycle PCR with universal primers M1SS and BC2_uni_R was performed on all cDNA. For the original study's pipeline: Normalization of each sample was performed by random selection of 1 million high-quality reads, each carrying a distinct molecular identifier. Instead of being binned into consensus sequences, reads that shared molecular identifiers were thrown out. MiTCR, set to a Q25 quality threshold and the strictest error-elimination algorithm, was used for CDR3 identification, clonotype clustering and error correction. A nonparametric unseen species model with Euler transformation was used to estimate lower-bound total TCR beta diversity. The public sequencing data were trimmed at Q25 with fastp and processed into clonotypes with MiXCR by TCRdb, which kept only in-frame beta chains. Each CDR3 protein gets just one entry, which takes the most common genes and DNA from the rows behind it. TCRdb, rather than the study authors, made the V and J calls. A total of around 1,600,000 distinct CDR3 sequences appear in this sample, less than 45% of them only once. Around 4% of the sample is held by the ten biggest clonotypes.

Donors were 35 to 40 systemically healthy Caucasian individuals from Russia aged about 6 to 100 years. Each donor gave around 9 milliliters of peripheral blood, collected into EDTA-treated Vacutainer tubes. Ficoll-Paque density-gradient centrifugation was used to isolate PBMCs, with at least 7 million per sample. Total RNA was extracted from PBMCs with Trizol reagent, with at least 6 micrograms obtained per sample. For every donor, flow cytometry on a PBMC aliquot measured the percentage of naive CD45RAhigh/CD27high T cells. The data stem from a study of blood T cells in healthy people across ages (dated by TCRdb to between 2015 and 2016). Describing the broader study: Template switching captured roughly one uniquely barcoded TCR beta cDNA molecule per two T cells in model experiments. Donors were grouped into four age groups: young (average approximately 16 years), middle-aged (roughly 40), aged (about 60) and long-lived (around 80). Age-related changes in TCR beta repertoire diversity were measured in the study by deep sequencing normalized with unique cDNA molecular identifiers. For two donors (one aged 18 to 29 and one aged 80 or older), the study analyzed two additional independent replicas of 1 million unique cDNA reads from the same blood draw. To avoid experimental bias, donors of different ages were spread randomly across the sequencing lanes. On the study overall, not on this receptor specifically: Because the CMV infection status of the donors was unknown, age-related changes in expanded clonotypes may potentially have been confounded. A strong correlation was found between observed TCR beta diversity and the percentage of naive T cells measured by flow cytometry. Bulk unsorted PBMC profiling prevented conclusive comparison of naive and antigen-experienced compartments. The long-lived group showed more naive CD4+ T cells, fewer expanded clones and increased TCR diversity than the aged group, suggesting age selection. As age increased, observed TCR beta diversity per million T cells dropped in a roughly linear way, and a significant reduction was already evident by age approximately 40. Estimates of total diversity from one million sequenced T cells were regarded as lower bounds and underestimates.

The sequenced sample was blood. The clonotype originates from a young woman in good health.

The bases read TGTGCCAGCAGTTTAACTAGCGTAAGCGAGCAGTACTTC. Its protein is CASSLTSVSEQYF. Recombination linked TRBV27 to TRBJ2-7, and TRBD2 matches 7 of the central bases. Including the terminal cysteine and phenylalanine, the CDR3 comprises 13 residues. Just CDR3 DNA is preserved here, 39 bases in frame from base 1. V is trimmed back by 2 bases and J by 6 bases, and the junction contains 4 bases that no gene match accounts for. The germline V gene (reference sequence) specifies MNHEY as CDR1 and SMNVEV as CDR2.